These T cell receptor beta chains were read from a single sample in a study of early T cells in non-severe SARS-CoV-2 infection. Using its own MiXCR run on the 5' RACE reads, TCRdb lists one record per CDR3 protein. The sample contains about 53,000 distinct CDR3 sequences, 12% of which appear only once. Specimen: whole blood, collected at baseline. All receptors derive from an adult who was a healthcare worker with PCR-confirmed SARS-CoV-2 infection or an uninfected control (not recorded which). Each CDR3 is given with its conserved first and last residue. The D gene is left open where the match is weak. Rows may omit the clone size; those that give it use once, few, many or a size class.

V	size	D	J	DNA	CDR3
TRBV29-1	NA	NA	TRBJ1-1	TGCAGCGTTGTACAGGTAGAAGCTTTCTTT	CSVVQVEAFF
TRBV6-5	few	TRBD2	TRBJ2-1	TGTGCCAGCAGTTCCTCGGGACTAGCGGGAGGGCCTGGAAATGAGCAGTTCTTC	CASSSSGLAGGPGNEQFF
TRBV7-2	NA	NA	TRBJ1-5	TGTGCCAGCACCTCACCCCTTACTGGGGCCCAGCATTTT	CASTSPLTGAQHF
TRBV6-6	few	NA	TRBJ2-3	TGTGCCAGCAGGGCCTTTTATGGGAGCGCAGATACGCAGTATTTT	CASRAFYGSADTQYF
TRBV6-1	NA	TRBD2	TRBJ2-1	TGTGCCAGCAACGGACTAGCGGGAGCCCCAGGCGAGCAGTTCTTC	CASNGLAGAPGEQFF
TRBV6-2/TRBV6-3	NA	NA	TRBJ2-7	TGTGCCAGCAGTTGGGGGGACGAGCAGTACTTC	CASSWGDEQYF
TRBV29-1	many	NA	TRBJ2-1	TGCAGCGTCGTAACAGTCCAACCGATCAATGAGCAGTTCTTC	CSVVTVQPINEQFF
TRBV20-1	NA	NA	TRBJ2-7	TGCAGTGCTAGTTCTGTCAGGGGCGACGAGCAGTACTTC	CSASSVRGDEQYF
TRBV18	many	NA	TRBJ2-6	TGTGCCAGCTCACCAAGGTCCACGGCGACCGGGGCCAACGTCCTGACTTTC	CASSPRSTATGANVLTF
TRBV10-3	NA	NA	TRBJ2-5	TGTGCCATCAGTGGAGGGGGCCAAGAGACCCAGTACTTC	CAISGGGQETQYF
TRBV6-5	many	TRBD2	TRBJ2-3	TGTGCCAGCACCGAGACTAGCGGTCGCACAGATACGCAGTATTTT	CASTETSGRTDTQYF
TRBV28	NA	TRBD1	TRBJ2-1	TGTGCCAGCAGATGGACAGGGCTCAATGAGCAGTTCTTC	CASRWTGLNEQFF
TRBV4-1	many	NA	TRBJ2-3	TGCGCCAGCAGCCAAGGTCGGTTCGTTGATACGCAGTATTTT	CASSQGRFVDTQYF
TRBV5-4	NA	TRBD2	TRBJ2-1	TGTGCCAGCAGCTCGTGGACTAGCGGGAGATACAATGAGCAGTTCTTC	CASSSWTSGRYNEQFF
TRBV6-6	many	TRBD1	TRBJ2-1	TGTGCCAGCAGTTCAACAGGGGGTCATTACAATGAGCAGTTCTTC	CASSSTGGHYNEQFF
TRBV3-1	few	NA	TRBJ2-5	TGTGCCAGCAGCCAAGCCCTACAGGGCTTCGAGACCCAGTACTTC	CASSQALQGFETQYF
TRBV12-5	few	NA	TRBJ1-2	TGTGCTAGTGGCTTACTCCCCGGACAGCCCATTGGCTACACCTTC	CASGLLPGQPIGYTF
TRBV7-2	NA	TRBD2	TRBJ2-3	TGTGCCAGCAGCACCGGGACTAGCGGCGCAGATACGCAGTATTTT	CASSTGTSGADTQYF
TRBV19	few	NA	TRBJ2-1	TGTGCCAGTAGAATCCCGTCTGCGGGCTTTGGTGAGCAGTTCTTC	CASRIPSAGFGEQFF